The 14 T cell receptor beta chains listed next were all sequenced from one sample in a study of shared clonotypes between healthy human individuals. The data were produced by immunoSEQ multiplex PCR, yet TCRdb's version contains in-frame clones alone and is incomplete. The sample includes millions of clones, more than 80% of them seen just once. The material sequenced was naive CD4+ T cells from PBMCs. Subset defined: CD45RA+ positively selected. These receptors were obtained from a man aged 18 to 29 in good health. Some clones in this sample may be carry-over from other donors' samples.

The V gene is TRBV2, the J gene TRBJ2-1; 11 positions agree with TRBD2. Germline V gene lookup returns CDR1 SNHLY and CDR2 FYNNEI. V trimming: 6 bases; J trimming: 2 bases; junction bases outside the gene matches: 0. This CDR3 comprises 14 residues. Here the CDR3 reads CASRTSGTYNEQFF. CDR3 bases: TGTGCCAGCAGGACTAGCGGGACCTACAATGAGCAGTTCTTC.

CDR3 DNA: TGTGCCAGCAGCCGAAGGGGCCAGAGTTCAGATACGCAGTATTTT. As protein: CASSRRGQSSDTQYF. The chain has TRBV7-3 and TRBJ2-3; weak D call: TRBD1 (5 bases). This CDR3 contains 15 residues. Trimming took off 5 bases at V and 4 bases at J, with 16 bases between the two ends. Germline CDR1 reads SGHTA; CDR2 reads FQGTGA.

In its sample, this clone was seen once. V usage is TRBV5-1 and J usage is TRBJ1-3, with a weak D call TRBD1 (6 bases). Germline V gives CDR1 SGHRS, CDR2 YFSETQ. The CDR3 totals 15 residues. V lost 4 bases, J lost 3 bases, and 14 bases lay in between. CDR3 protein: CASSQGETGGNTIYF. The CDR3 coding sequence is TGCGCCAGCAGCCAGGGAGAGACAGGTGGAAACACCATATATTTT. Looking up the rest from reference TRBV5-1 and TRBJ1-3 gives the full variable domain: KAGVTQTPRYLIKTRGQQVTLSCSPISGHRSVSWYQQTPGQGLQFLFEYFSETQRNKGNFPGRFSGRQFSNSRSEMNVSTLELGDSALYLCASSQGETGGNTIYFGEGSWLTVV.

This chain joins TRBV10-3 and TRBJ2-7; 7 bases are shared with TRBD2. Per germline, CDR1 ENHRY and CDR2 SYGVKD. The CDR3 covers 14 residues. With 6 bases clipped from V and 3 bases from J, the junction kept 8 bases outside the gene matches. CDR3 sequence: CAIRSSGGDYEQYF. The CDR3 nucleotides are TGTGCCATCAGATCCAGTGGGGGGGACTACGAGCAGTACTTC.

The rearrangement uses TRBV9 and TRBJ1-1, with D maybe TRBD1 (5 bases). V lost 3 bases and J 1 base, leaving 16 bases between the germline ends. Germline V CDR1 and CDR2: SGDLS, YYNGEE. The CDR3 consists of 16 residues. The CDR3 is CASSGRDGGTNTEAFF. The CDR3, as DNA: TGTGCCAGCAGCGGCCGGGACGGGGGTACGAACACTGAAGCTTTCTTT. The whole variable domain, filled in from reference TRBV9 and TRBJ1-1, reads DSGVTQTPKHLITATGQRVTLRCSPRSGDLSVYWYQQSLDQGLQFLIQYYNGEERAKGNILERFSAQQFPDLHSELNLSSLELGDSALYFCASSGRDGGTNTEAFFGQGTRLTVV.

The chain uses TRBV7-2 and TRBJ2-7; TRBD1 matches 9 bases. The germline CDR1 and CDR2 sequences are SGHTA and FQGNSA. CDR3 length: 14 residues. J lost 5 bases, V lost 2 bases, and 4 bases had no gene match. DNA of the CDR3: TGTGCCAGCAGCTTACGGGACAGGGATGACGAGCAGTACTTC. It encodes CASSLRDRDDEQYF.

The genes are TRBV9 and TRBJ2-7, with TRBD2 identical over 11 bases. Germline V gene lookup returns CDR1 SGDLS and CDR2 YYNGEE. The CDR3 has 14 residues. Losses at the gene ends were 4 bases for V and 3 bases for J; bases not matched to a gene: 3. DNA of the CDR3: TGTGCCAGCAGCCTAGCGGGAGGTAACTACGAGCAGTACTTC. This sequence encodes CASSLAGGNYEQYF.

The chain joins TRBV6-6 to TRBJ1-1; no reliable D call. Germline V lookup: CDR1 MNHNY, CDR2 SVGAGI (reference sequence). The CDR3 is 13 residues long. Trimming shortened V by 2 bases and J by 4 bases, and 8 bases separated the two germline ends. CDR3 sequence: CASSYAVFTEAFF. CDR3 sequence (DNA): TGTGCCAGCAGTTACGCGGTTTTCACTGAAGCTTTCTTT.

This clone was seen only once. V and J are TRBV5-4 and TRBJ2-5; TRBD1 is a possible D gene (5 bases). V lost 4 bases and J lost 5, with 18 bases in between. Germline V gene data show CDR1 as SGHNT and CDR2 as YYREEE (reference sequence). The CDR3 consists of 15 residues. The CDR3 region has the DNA TGTGCCAGCAGCGTAAAGACAGAAAAGAAGGAGACCCAGTACTTC. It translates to CASSVKTEKKETQYF. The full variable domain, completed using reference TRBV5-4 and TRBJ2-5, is ETGVTQSPTHLIKTRGQQVTLRCSSQSGHNTVSWYQQALGQGPQFIFQYYREEENGRGNFPPRFSGLQFPNYSSELNVNALELDDSALYLCASSVKTEKKETQYFGPGTRLLVL.

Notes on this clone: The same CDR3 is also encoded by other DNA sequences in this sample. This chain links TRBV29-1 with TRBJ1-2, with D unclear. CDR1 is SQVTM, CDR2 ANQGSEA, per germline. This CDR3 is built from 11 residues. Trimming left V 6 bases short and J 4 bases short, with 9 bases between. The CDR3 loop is CSVEQRYGYTF. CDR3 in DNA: TGCAGCGTCGAACAACGCTATGGCTACACCTTC.

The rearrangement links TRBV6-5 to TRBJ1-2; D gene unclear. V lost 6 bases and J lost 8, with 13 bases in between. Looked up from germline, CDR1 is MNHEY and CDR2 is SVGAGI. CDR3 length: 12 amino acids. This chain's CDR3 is CASRRTTGGYTF. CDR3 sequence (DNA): TGTGCCAGCAGGAGGACGACTGGGGGCTACACCTTC.

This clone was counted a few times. Written as DNA, the CDR3 is TGTGCCAGCAGCTTCGGACAGGGACCCACTGAAGCTTTCTTT. It yields the protein CASSFGQGPTEAFF. V and J are TRBV7-3 and TRBJ1-1; TRBD1 agrees at 8 bases. This CDR3 region has 14 residues. The germline CDR1 and CDR2 sequences are SGHTA and FQGTGA. V was clipped by 3 bases and J by 4 bases; unmatched bases: 4.

Here the CDR3 reads CANSPGSSGQPQHF. CDR3 coding DNA: TGTGCCAACTCCCCAGGATCCTCCGGCCAGCCCCAGCATTTT. The chain uses TRBV6-1 and TRBJ1-5, with no clear D. The CDR3 has 14 residues. Germline loops: CDR1 MNHNS, CDR2 SASEGT. V was pared by 10 bases and J by 7 bases, with 20 bases between.

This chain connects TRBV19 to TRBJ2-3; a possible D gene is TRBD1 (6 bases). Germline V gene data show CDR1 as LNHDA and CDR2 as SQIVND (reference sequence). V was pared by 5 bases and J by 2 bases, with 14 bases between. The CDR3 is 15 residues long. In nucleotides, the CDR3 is TGTGCCAGTAGTCGTCTGGGGGCCACCACAGATACGCAGTATTTT. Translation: CASSRLGATTDTQYF.